There are a few counts of the clone carrying this TCR beta chain. No antigen is known for it. These data belong to a study of T cell repertoires in cytomegalovirus infection. TCRdb ran MiXCR on the reads and lists one entry per CDR3 protein. The table includes about 100,000 distinct CDR3 sequences, approximately 30% detected once. The clonotype comes from a human donor in good health (CMV status not recorded). Some clones in this sample may be carry-over from other donors' samples. The source was CD8+ T cells from cultured PBMCs, collected from culture after CMV antigen stimulation.

The chain's CDR3 is CASSPGTVDKHEQYF. The CDR3 nucleotides are TGTGCCAGCAGCCCCGGGACAGTAGATAAGCACGAGCAGTACTTC. This sequence joins TRBV7-1 and TRBJ2-7; TRBD1 aligns across 7 bases. TRBV7-1 qualifies as an ORF whose function is uncertain. V lost 5 bases, J lost 5 bases, and 12 bases stayed unmatched. The length of the CDR3 is 15 residues.